This TCR beta chain originates from a study of blood T cell repertoires in COVID-19. Across the whole study: Material from acute and convalescent COVID-19 was sourced from the United States, Italy and Spain.

The germline V gene encodes CDR1 PRHDT and CDR2 FYEKMQ (reference sequence). Trimming took off 1 base at V and 4 bases at J, with 10 bases between the two ends. The CDR3 is 14 residues long. The data were produced by immunoSEQ multiplex PCR, yet TCRdb's version contains in-frame clones alone and is incomplete. The sample contains around 260,000 clones, more than 85% of which appear only once. Sequenced sample: peripheral blood. The TCR sequence derives from a man between 18 and 29 years old with active or convalescent COVID-19. This sequence joins TRBV13 and TRBJ1-2; D is unresolved. CDR3 nucleotides: TGTGCCAGCAGCTTAGATTCTACCCTCTATGGCTACACCTTC. Its protein product is CASSLDSTLYGYTF.